This passage covers 8 T cell receptor beta chains from one sample sequenced in a study of beta chain features in type 1 diabetes. Study-level findings and limits: Across all four CD4+ subsets, people with type 1 diabetes showed modestly shorter TCRB CDR3s.

Sequencing targeted expressed TCRB transcripts, as all isolated RNA had been reverse transcribed. Assay used: immunoSEQ multiplex PCR; TCRdb lists only in-frame clones, some missing. This table holds 20,000 to 25,000 clones, around 63% found once. Antigens for these TCRs are unknown. The sample comprised Tregs from blood. These receptors came from a man younger than 30 with type 1 diabetes.

This clone was detected only a few times. The rearrangement links TRBV29-1 to TRBJ2-7, with a tentative D call TRBD1 (8 bases). CDR1 is SQVTM, CDR2 ANQGSEA, per germline. The CDR3 sequence is 14 residues long. V lost 6 bases and J lost 2, with 17 bases in between. CDR3 sequence: CSVWTGTNPYEQYF. CDR3 sequence (DNA): TGCAGCGTCTGGACAGGGACTAACCCCTACGAGCAGTACTTC.

The rearrangement uses TRBV29-1 and TRBJ1-1; no clear D. Germline V gene sequence: CDR1 SQVTM, CDR2 ANQGSEA. The V end was cut by 5 bases, the J end by 0 bases, with 10 bases between. This CDR3 contains 13 residues. In DNA, the CDR3 is TGCAGCGTTCTGCGGTATCTGAACACTGAAGCTTTCTTT. Translation: CSVLRYLNTEAFF.

J is TRBJ2-6 and V is TRBV6-5, with D perhaps matching TRBD1 (5 bases). Trimming cost V 6 bases and J 0 bases, with 9 bases left between them. The CDR3 consists of 15 residues. The V gene's germline CDR1 is MNHEY and CDR2 SVGAGI. CDR3 DNA sequence: TGTGCCAGCAGACTACAGGTCTCTGGGGCCAACGTCCTGACTTTC. Amino acids: CASRLQVSGANVLTF.

The chain is built from TRBV28 and TRBJ2-3, with 11 positions matching TRBD2. Germline loops: CDR1 MDHEN, CDR2 SYDVKM. V was clipped by 4 bases and J by 4 bases; unmatched bases: 7. CDR3 size: 16 residues. CDR3: CASSSVKLAGADTQYF. CDR3 bases: TGTGCCAGCAGTTCTGTCAAACTAGCGGGAGCAGATACGCAGTATTTT.

V is TRBV2 and J is TRBJ2-4; perhaps TRBD1 as D (8 bases). The CDR3 runs 14 residues. V was clipped by 6 bases and J by 6 bases, with 15 bases between them. Per the germline V gene, CDR1 is SNHLY and CDR2 is FYNNEI. CDR3: CASRDREGRNIQYF. CDR3 sequence (DNA): TGTGCCAGCAGGGACAGGGAGGGAAGAAACATTCAGTACTTC.

The rearrangement joins TRBV19 to TRBJ1-2, with 9 positions matching TRBD1. Per germline, CDR1 LNHDA and CDR2 SQIVND (reference sequence). The CDR3 length is 15 residues. Trimming took 5 bases from V and 4 from J; bases not matched to a gene: 8. The CDR3 sequence: CASSPEQGAAYGYTF. The CDR3 DNA follows: TGTGCCAGTAGTCCAGAACAGGGGGCGGCCTATGGCTACACCTTC.

This rearrangement joins TRBV4-1 to TRBJ2-7; TRBD2 agrees at 7 bases. V lost 0 bases to trimming and J lost 2 bases; unmatched junction nucleotides: 10. Germline CDR1 is MGHRA and CDR2 is YSYEKL. The CDR3 length is 17 residues. The CDR3 DNA follows: TGCGCCAGCAGCCAAGAATGGGTCGCTAGCGGAGCCTACGAGCAGTACTTC. As protein: CASSQEWVASGAYEQYF.

J is TRBJ2-6 and V is TRBV7-9; 8 nucleotides align to TRBD1. The germline CDR1 and CDR2 sequences are SEHNR and FQNEAQ (reference sequence). V was clipped by 4 bases and J by 4 bases; unmatched bases: 9. The CDR3 totals 17 residues. CDR3 region: CASSYFRGRRGANVLTF. The CDR3 bases are TGTGCCAGCAGCTATTTCAGGGGGCGGCGAGGGGCCAACGTCCTGACTTTC. The full variable domain, in which reference TRBV7-9 and TRBJ2-6 provide the parts outside the CDR3, is DTGVSQNPRHKITKRGQNVTFRCDPISEHNRLYWYRQTLGQGPEFLTYFQNEAQLEKSRLLSDRFSAERPKGSFSTLEIQRTEQGDSAMYLCASSYFRGRRGANVLTFGAGSRLTVL.